Presented here are 18 T cell receptor beta chains from one specimen sequenced in a study of regulatory T cells in long-lasting Graves disease. Time point here: newly diagnosed GD, antithyroid drugs for less than 3 months. Construction of the TCR library relied on RNA isolated from PBMCs. HTBI primers from iRepertoire and Arm-PCR of CDR3 regions yielded the TCR beta libraries. Each CDR3 protein is one row after TCRdb ran MiXCR on the multiplex PCR reads. The sample records 350,000 to 500,000 distinct CDR3 sequences, about a sixth being singletons. These records were also assigned to another study, of T cells in Graves' hyperthyroidism and ophthalmopathy.

Sequencing used peripheral blood mononuclear cells (PBMCs), obtained at new diagnosis, from a patient treated with antithyroid drugs. The receptors come from a woman aged 25 to 39 with Graves disease.

This clonotype occurred a few times. J is TRBJ2-1 and V is TRBV28; 11 bases fit TRBD2. The CDR3 totals 17 residues. CDR1 and CDR2 (germline): MDHEN, SYDVKM. V trimming: 1 base; J trimming: 5 bases; junction bases outside the gene matches: 7. The CDR3 coding sequence is TGTGCCAGCAGTTTATTTGTGACTAGCGGGACCAACAATGAGCAGTTCTTC. Translated: CASSLFVTSGTNNEQFF.

This clonotype was observed at least ten times. The chain links TRBV19 to TRBJ1-5; D is ambiguous. Trimming stripped 6 bases from V and 5 bases from J, with 8 bases between. CDR3 size: 12 residues. Germline CDR1 is LNHDA and CDR2 is SQIVND (reference sequence). The CDR3 region has the DNA TGTGCCAGTAGGGTCGGCTATCAGCCCCAGCATTTT. As protein: CASRVGYQPQHF.

The chain joins TRBV6-2 or TRBV6-3 to TRBJ2-5, with 7 bases that match TRBD2. The J call may be faulty, since TRBJ2-1 better matches the DNA end. Germline CDR1 reads MNHEY; CDR2 reads SVGEGT. This CDR3 comprises 15 residues. This chain's CDR3 is CASSYPLAAGDEQFF. The DNA of the CDR3 is TGTGCCAGCAGTTACCCGCTAGCGGCCGGGGATGAGCAGTTCTTC.

This clonotype was seen at least ten times. V and J are TRBV27 and TRBJ2-3; 9 bases align to TRBD2. The junction had 5 bases not matched to a gene; V was cut back by 2 bases and J by 2 bases. Germline V gene sequence: CDR1 MNHEY, CDR2 SMNVEV (reference sequence). CDR3 length equals 16 residues. The CDR3 sequence: CASSLLAGGFTDTQYF. In DNA form, the CDR3 reads TGTGCCAGCAGTTTACTCGCGGGAGGGTTCACAGATACGCAGTATTTT.

This clonotype was seen a few times. The genes are TRBV28 and TRBJ1-5; unclear D gene. CDR1 MDHEN and CDR2 SYDVKM come from the germline V gene. The CDR3 runs to 13 residues. V lost 5 bases and J 4 bases, leaving 9 bases between the germline ends. The chain's CDR3 is CASSREENQPQHF. The CDR3 coding sequence is TGTGCCAGCAGTAGAGAAGAGAATCAGCCCCAGCATTTT.

The V call is TRBV5-4, the J call TRBJ2-7; 12 bases match TRBD1. CDR3 size: 15 residues. Germline-derived CDR1 and CDR2 are SGHNT and YYREEE (reference sequence). Losses at the gene ends were 3 bases for V and 7 bases for J; bases not matched to a gene: 8. DNA for the CDR3: TGTGCCAGCAGCTCGACGGGACAGGGGGCGGGGGAGCAGTACTTC. Its protein is CASSSTGQGAGEQYF. The full variable domain, its missing parts supplied by reference TRBV5-4 and TRBJ2-7, is ETGVTQSPTHLIKTRGQQVTLRCSSQSGHNTVSWYQQALGQGPQFIFQYYREEENGRGNFPPRFSGLQFPNYSSELNVNALELDDSALYLCASSSTGQGAGEQYFGPGTRLTVT.

The CDR3 bases are TGTGCCAGCAGCCCCCTGGGGGGGACAGGGGGCACCGGGGAGCTGTTTTTT. Its translation is CASSPLGGTGGTGELFF. The V and J genes are TRBV7-2 and TRBJ2-2, with 11 bases fitting TRBD1. The germline gives CDR1 SGHTA, CDR2 FQGNSA. The ends lost 5 bases at V and 4 bases at J; junction bases unmatched: 9. The CDR3 totals 17 residues.

This clonotype appeared a few times. The DNA of the CDR3 is TGTGCCACAGTTGGGCACTCAAACACTGAAGCTTTCTTT. As protein: CATVGHSNTEAFF. The genes are TRBV10-3 and TRBJ1-1; D is uncertain. Trimming pared 10 bases from V and 2 bases from J, leaving 14 bases between. Germline values: CDR1 ENHRY, CDR2 SYGVKD. This CDR3 comprises 13 residues.

This clonotype was counted at least ten times. The J gene is TRBJ2-1, the V gene TRBV30; D not resolved. Germline lookup yields CDR1 GTSNPN and CDR2 SVGIG (reference sequence). The CDR3 is 12 amino acids. Deletions cut 0 bases from V and 4 bases from J, with 4 bases between. The chain's CDR3 is CAWSVQYNEQFF. CDR3 nucleotide sequence: TGTGCCTGGAGTGTTCAGTACAATGAGCAGTTCTTC.

The chain joins TRBV20-1 to TRBJ2-5, with unresolved D. The V gene's germline CDR1 is DFQATT and CDR2 SNEGSKA (reference sequence). The CDR3 runs 13 residues. Trimming removed 3 bases at V and 5 bases at J, with 13 bases between. CDR3: CSASESVRETQYF. The DNA for the CDR3 is TGCAGTGCTAGTGAGAGTGTTAGGGAGACCCAGTACTTC.

This sequence joins TRBV9 and TRBJ1-2; 8 positions agree with TRBD1. This CDR3 spans 13 amino acids. The V gene end was trimmed by 2 bases and the J gene end by 6 bases; junction bases not matched to a gene: 3. Germline V gene sequence: CDR1 SGDLS, CDR2 YYNGEE. CDR3 DNA: TGTGCCAGCAGCGTCGGACAGGGTGATGGCTACACCTTC. This translates into CASSVGQGDGYTF.

The chain combines TRBV4-3 with TRBJ2-3, with D hard to call. Germline V gene sequence: CDR1 LGHNA, CDR2 YSLEER. This CDR3 is built from 14 residues. V was clipped by 1 base and J by 7 bases, with 12 bases between them. CDR3 in DNA: TGCGCCAGCAGCCAAGGGGGTGCGTTATATACGCAGTATTTT. Translated, it gives CASSQGGALYTQYF.

This clonotype has only a few counts. The chain links TRBV7-9 to TRBJ2-1, with 8 bases aligning to TRBD2. With V trimmed by 1 base and J by 8 bases, 4 bases remained unmatched. CDR3 length: 14 residues. Germline CDR1 SEHNR, CDR2 FQNEAQ (reference sequence). CDR3 region: CASSLGTSSDEQFF. The CDR3 DNA follows: TGTGCCAGCAGCTTAGGGACTAGCAGCGATGAGCAGTTCTTC.

This clonotype was counted ten times or more. The chain employs TRBV2 and TRBJ1-5; 8 nucleotides match TRBD1. Germline V gene lookup returns CDR1 SNHLY and CDR2 FYNNEI. The trim removed 5 bases at V and 2 bases at J, leaving 8 bases unmatched. The CDR3 sequence is 16 residues long. Here the CDR3 DNA reads TGTGCCAGCAGTCCAATAGGACAGGGCGGCAATCAGCCCCAGCATTTT. Encoded protein: CASSPIGQGGNQPQHF.

V is TRBV27 and J is TRBJ1-4; no firm D call. Trimming stripped 2 bases from V and 7 bases from J, with 11 bases between. The CDR3 is made up of 14 amino acids. From germline, CDR1 is MNHEY and CDR2 SMNVEV (reference sequence). CDR3 loop: CASSLGQRAEKLFF. The CDR3 DNA reads TGTGCCAGCAGTTTAGGCCAGCGGGCTGAAAAACTGTTTTTT.

This clonotype was detected ten times or more. The chain recombines TRBV20-1 with TRBJ2-1; D possibly corresponds to TRBD2 (5 bases). V lost 4 bases and J lost 1, with 17 bases in between. From germline, CDR1 is DFQATT and CDR2 SNEGSKA (reference sequence). The length of the CDR3 is 16 residues. CDR3 residues: CSATHWGLASYNEQFF. The CDR3 nucleotides read TGCAGTGCTACCCATTGGGGTCTAGCTTCCTACAATGAGCAGTTCTTC.

This clonotype was counted at least ten times. This sequence joins TRBV6-2 or TRBV6-3 and TRBJ2-3; possibly TRBD2 for D (6 bases). The CDR3 has 18 residues. Trimming left V 5 bases short and J 0 bases short, with 21 bases between. Germline loops: CDR1 MNHEY, CDR2 SVGEGT. CDR3 amino acids: CASSEVRAGFTSTDTQYF. CDR3 in DNA: TGTGCCAGCAGTGAAGTTCGGGCGGGATTTACTAGCACAGATACGCAGTATTTT.

The chain carries TRBV9 and TRBJ2-7, with TRBD2 identical over 8 bases. This CDR3 comprises 15 residues. Trimming cost V 1 base and J 5 bases; bases outside gene matches: 8. CDR1 and CDR2 (germline): SGDLS, YYNGEE. The CDR3 loop is CASSVNSGSRDEQYF. The CDR3 region has the DNA TGTGCCAGCAGCGTAAACAGCGGGAGTCGGGACGAGCAGTACTTC.